The 8 T cell receptor beta chains below were found in one sample sequenced in a study of T cell repertoires in cytomegalovirus infection. TCRdb re-derived calls from the reads in MiXCR, one entry per CDR3 protein. There are some 700,000 distinct CDR3 sequences in the sample; approximately 40% occur only once, and around 2.8% lies in the top ten. Sequenced sample: PBMCs. The receptor set was obtained from a human donor in good health (CMV status not recorded). Some clones in this sample may be carry-over from other donors' samples.

This clonotype has just one count. The V gene is TRBV19, the J gene TRBJ1-2; 9 bases map to TRBD1. V trimming: 4 bases; J trimming: 2 bases; junction bases outside the gene matches: 5. This CDR3 comprises 15 residues. CDR1 and CDR2 from the germline V gene are LNHDA and SQIVND (reference sequence). The CDR3 sequence: CASSTGQGLNYGYTF. Written as DNA, the CDR3 is TGTGCCAGTAGTACTGGACAGGGGCTGAACTATGGCTACACCTTC.

The chain has TRBV2 and TRBJ1-2, with D possibly TRBD1 on 5 matching bases. The germline CDR1 and CDR2 sequences are SNHLY and FYNNEI. The CDR3 is 16 residues long. With 6 bases removed from V and 6 bases from J, the gap between germline ends came to 23 bases. The CDR3 is CASRVTGPIGKDGYTF. For the CDR3, the DNA is TGTGCCAGCAGAGTGACGGGGCCGATCGGTAAAGATGGCTACACCTTC.

The table lists this clonotype with a few counts. The chain joins TRBV7-8 to TRBJ1-1; 7 bases are a match to TRBD1. In germline, CDR1 is SGHVS, CDR2 FQNEAQ. The CDR3 contains 18 residues. V dropped 1 base and J dropped 1; count of bases not matched to a gene: 12. The CDR3 is CASSLGAGYRGSNTEAFF. CDR3 in DNA: TGTGCCAGCAGCTTAGGGGCGGGGTACAGGGGATCGAACACTGAAGCTTTCTTT.

V usage is TRBV5-4 and J usage is TRBJ1-2; a weak D match, TRBD1 (6 bases). Germline V gene data show CDR1 as SGHNT and CDR2 as YYREEE (reference sequence). The length of the CDR3 is 16 residues. V was trimmed by 2 bases and J by 4 bases, leaving 18 bases between them. The CDR3 nucleotides read TGTGCCAGCAGCTTCCAGACAGGTCCTATCCCCTATGGCTACACCTTC. Protein product: CASSFQTGPIPYGYTF.

This clonotype was detected once. The chain links TRBV23-1 to TRBJ2-3; TRBD1 agrees at 10 bases. TRBV23-1 is assigned to the ORF class and has an uncertain function. CDR3 size: 16 residues. V lost 4 bases, J lost 4 bases, and 8 bases stayed unmatched. CDR3 sequence: CASSPERTGGADTQYF. The CDR3 nucleotides are TGCGCCAGCAGTCCTGAGAGGACAGGGGGTGCAGATACGCAGTATTTT.

The V and J genes are TRBV7-6 and TRBJ1-2; no clear D. The germline V and J ends were trimmed by 1 base and 7 bases, with 10 bases remaining between them. From germline, CDR1 is SGHVS and CDR2 FNYEAQ. This CDR3 comprises 13 residues. The CDR3 is CASSLGIVGGYTF. CDR3 nucleotide sequence: TGTGCCAGCAGCTTAGGTATAGTAGGTGGCTACACCTTC.

This clonotype was picked up a small number of times. The rearrangement joins TRBV4-1 to TRBJ1-1; D may be TRBD1 (5 bases). This CDR3 has 13 residues. The V end was cut by 1 base, the J end by 11 bases, with 14 bases between. Per germline, CDR1 MGHRA and CDR2 YSYEKL. As DNA, the CDR3 is TGCGCCAGCAGCCAAGTTCCGGGACGAGTGGCTTTCTTT. Translated: CASSQVPGRVAFF.

This clonotype was detected only a few times. The chain is built from TRBV7-2 and TRBJ2-3; 7 positions match TRBD2. Losses at the gene ends were 4 bases for V and 4 bases for J; bases not matched to a gene: 11. Germline CDR1 is SGHTA and CDR2 is FQGNSA. The CDR3 extends over 16 amino acids. The DNA of the CDR3 is TGTGCCAGCAGCTGGTTACTAGCGTGGGGGTCAGATACGCAGTATTTT. It codes for CASSWLLAWGSDTQYF.